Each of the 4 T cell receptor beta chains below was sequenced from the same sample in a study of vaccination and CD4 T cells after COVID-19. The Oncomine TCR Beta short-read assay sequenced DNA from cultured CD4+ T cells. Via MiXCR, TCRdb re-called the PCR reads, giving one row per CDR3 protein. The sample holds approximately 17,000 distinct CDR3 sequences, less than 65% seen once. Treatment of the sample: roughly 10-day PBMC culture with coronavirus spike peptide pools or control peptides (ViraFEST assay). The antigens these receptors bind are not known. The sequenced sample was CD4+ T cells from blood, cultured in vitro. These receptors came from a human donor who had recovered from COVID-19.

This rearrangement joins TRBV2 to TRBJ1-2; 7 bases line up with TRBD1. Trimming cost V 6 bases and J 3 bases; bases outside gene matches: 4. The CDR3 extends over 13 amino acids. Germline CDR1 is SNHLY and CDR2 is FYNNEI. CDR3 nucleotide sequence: TGTGCCAGCAGACGGGACAGTGACTATGGCTACACCTTC. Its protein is CASRRDSDYGYTF.

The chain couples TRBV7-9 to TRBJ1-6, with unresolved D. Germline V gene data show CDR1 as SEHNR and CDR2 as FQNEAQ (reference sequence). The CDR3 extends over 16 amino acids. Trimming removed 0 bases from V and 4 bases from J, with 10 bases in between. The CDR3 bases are TGTGCCAGCAGCTTAGCATATCTAGGATATAATTCACCCCTCCACTTT. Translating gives CASSLAYLGYNSPLHF.

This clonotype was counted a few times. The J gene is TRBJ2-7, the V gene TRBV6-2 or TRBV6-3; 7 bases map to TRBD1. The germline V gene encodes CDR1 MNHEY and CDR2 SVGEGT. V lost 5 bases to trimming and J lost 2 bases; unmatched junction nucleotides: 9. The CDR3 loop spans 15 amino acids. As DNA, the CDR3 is TGTGCCAGCAGTACCCGACAGGGTGCAACCTACGAGCAGTACTTC. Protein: CASSTRQGATYEQYF.

CDR3 DNA sequence: TGTGCCAGCAGACAGACAGGGGGAGCCGGGGAGCTGTTTTTT. Translation gives CASRQTGGAGELFF. V gene TRBV6-4 combines with J gene TRBJ2-2; the match to TRBD1 covers 9 bases. The CDR3 extends over 14 amino acids. CDR1 and CDR2 (germline): MRHNA, SNTAGT. V lost 6 bases to trimming and J lost 6 bases; unmatched junction nucleotides: 5.